This T cell receptor (beta chain) is from a study of blood T cell repertoires in COVID-19. The overall study: The samples span acute and convalescent COVID-19 from the United States, Italy and Spain. Sample material is recorded as cDNA or gDNA derived from T cells, B-cell-depleted T cells, or PBMCs.

CDR1 and CDR2 from the germline V gene are MDHEN and SYDVKM. Germline trimming cut 5 bases from V and 2 bases from J; bases unmatched to any gene: 8. The CDR3 loop spans 15 amino acids. While infection was still active, Seattle patients were enrolled and then followed longitudinally. Study processing details: Nucleated cell counts were estimated from reference gene primer amplification. The protocol was immunoSEQ multiplex PCR, while the TCRdb copy is restricted to in-frame clones and leaves out a portion. For V, J and clone size, that table is used; D and trimming come from the DNA. The sample yields some 110,000 clones, roughly 90% seen once.

This sequence joins TRBV28 and TRBJ2-7; 8 bases agree with TRBD1. The TCR sequence derives from a man aged 50-60 years with COVID-19, enrolled during active disease. Sequences were obtained from peripheral blood. The CDR3 sequence: CASSLTDRATYEQYF. The CDR3 DNA follows: TGTGCCAGCAGTCTGACGGACAGGGCGACCTACGAGCAGTACTTC.